This TCR beta chain was sequenced in a study of shared clonotypes between healthy human individuals (dated by TCRdb to 2018 to 2021). Study-wide context: The cohort included three men and a couple of women between 18 and 49 years of age. For each donor, CD4 naive and CD4 memory were each given three plates, CD8 naive was given two plates, and CD8 memory was given one plate. To estimate repertoire size and how much clonotypes are shared between individuals, the study performed deep sequencing of blood TCR repertoires from a handful of healthy adults. Libraries were prepared and TCR repertoires were sequenced by different laboratories using diverse techniques, in order to increase sequencing depth and limit assay-specific biases. Between about 0.8 and 9 billion PBMCs per donor were obtained by leukapheresis.

Healthy HIV-negative adults with no recently reported acute infections or vaccinations were included as donors. Only Caucasian adults living in Nashville, Tennessee, USA were represented among the donors. Magnetic negative selection was used to enrich CD4+ T cells, after which naive cells were positively selected on CD45RA and the negative fraction became the memory subset. Blood was obtained by leukapheresis, after which PBMCs were separated by Ficoll-Histopaque density gradient centrifugation and cryopreserved in liquid nitrogen vapor phase. Purity and quantity of every magnetically sorted T cell population were checked by analytical flow cytometry. From each sorted fraction, genomic DNA was isolated and quantified by UV absorbance on a Nanodrop 2000c. Regarding this clone: Its antigen has not been determined. Base quality data are lacking; no much larger clone is found one base away.

The paper as a whole reports these results and caveats: Compared with non-shared clonotypes, clonotypes shared by all four sorted-subset donors had higher generation probabilities. Sampling was restricted to blood, and TCR repertoires in tissues likely differ from the TCR repertoires found in blood. Estimated clonotype richness was generally larger for naive than for memory subsets. Pairwise subsampling led to the expectation that sequencing depth would affect the degree of clonotype sharing among donors. The genetic and exposure-history diversity represented was limited by the small number of donors. When a handful of donors were compared, the shared fraction of clonotypes was around 5% for naive CD4, around 4% for naive CD8, more than 2% for memory CD4, and less than 0.45% for memory CD8. Incomplete sequencing was indicated by rarefaction of sorted-subset datasets, despite the large sequencing depth.

From a lookup of the germline V gene, CDR1 and CDR2 are SQVTM and ANQGSEA. Here V drops 6 bases and J drops 5 bases, and the junction holds 6 bases not matched to any gene. Measured from the cysteine to the phenylalanine, the CDR3 is 13 residues long. The only DNA kept is the CDR3, 39 bases in frame from the first base. TCR CDR3 regions were amplified from genomic DNA by multiplex PCR using the deep immunoSEQ assay. Genomic DNA extracted from each cell subset was distributed evenly over all wells of several immunoSEQ 96-well plates, and each plate served as one replicate. For sorted subsets, each replicate PCR was loaded with 200 to 250 ng genomic DNA, equivalent to some 27,000 T cell genomes. Purified libraries were measured with a Qubit 3.0 fluorometer, size-checked on a Bioanalyzer 2100, and measured again with the KAPA Library Quantification kit. Every immunoSEQ 96-well plate was sequenced on a separate single-read 150-cycle Illumina NextSeq 550 flow cell. Per the source publication's procedure: Because the immunoSEQ output held only junctional sequences and lacked quality scores, the filtering could not match the filtering applied to full-length reads. Sequences were annotated with PyIR, a Python wrapper for IgBLAST v1.9, using IMGT germline references to assign V/J genes and CDR3. Reads with weak V/J assignments (E-value above 1e-6), missing CDR3, stop codons, out-of-frame junctions, or ambiguous translated residues were removed. V3J clonotypes were defined as sequences sharing the same inferred V gene, J gene, and CDR3 amino acid sequence. The percentage overlap between two repertoires was calculated by dividing the number of shared unique clonotypes by the size of the smaller repertoire. RTK rarefaction, the Chao1 estimator, and Recon v2.1 estimates of unobserved clonotypes were used to assess repertoire richness. For all TCRbeta clonotypes obtained by the gDNA method from a few donors, generation probabilities were computed with OLGA. TCRdb limited this immuneACCESS table to in-frame rearrangements with V and J called. A share of clones is missing; checked studies link under half to unresolved V genes, and the rest is unexplained. The V and J calls and clone size come from that table; D and trimming were worked out from the DNA. This sample lists more than 2 million clones; roughly 94% were detected once. Approximately 0.13% of the sample rests with the top ten.

The chain links TRBV29-1 with TRBJ2-2; 7 junctional bases match TRBD2. The receptor's source is a man aged 18 to 30 in good health. Sequencing was done on a sample of naive CD4+ T cells sorted from blood. Taken with the paper, the label for cell subset or site translates to: CD45RA+ positively selected. This receptor carries the CDR3 CSVRWGGTGELFF. The sequenced DNA: TGCAGCGTGAGGTGGGGAGGGACCGGGGAGCTGTTTTTT.